These T cell receptor beta chains were read from a single sample in a study of CD8 T cells in Susac syndrome. TCRdb analysed the immunoSEQ multiplex PCR reads with MiXCR anew, one entry per CDR3 protein. The data show just over 300,000 distinct CDR3 sequences, with about 91% seen just once and more than 0.06% held by the top ten. Material for sequencing was CD4+ T cells from PBMCs. These receptors all stem from a human donor with multiple sclerosis. Both conserved end residues are part of each CDR3. D genes are given only for firm matches. Size tells how often a clone was seen (once, few, many) or the class of an expanded clone, and some rows leave it out.

V	size	D	J	DNA	CDR3
TRBV20-1	-	-	TRBJ2-3	TGCAGTGCTAGACCCGCAGATACGCAGTATTTT	CSARPADTQYF
TRBV29-1	-	TRBD1	TRBJ2-4	TGCAGCACCAAGACAGGGGGGGACATTCAGTACTTC	CSTKTGGDIQYF
TRBV20-1	-	-	TRBJ1-5	TGCAGTGCTAGGCTGACGGGGGGAGCAAATCAGCCCCAGCATTTT	CSARLTGGANQPQHF
TRBV6-5	-	-	TRBJ2-3	TGTGCCTCTAAGCGGGATCCACAGGGTACGCAGTATTTT	CASKRDPQGTQYF
TRBV2	-	-	TRBJ1-2	TGTGCCAGCAGTGTTGGACGGCTTAACTATGGCTACACCTTC	CASSVGRLNYGYTF
TRBV3-1	-	-	TRBJ1-5	TGTGCCAGCAGCCAAGATCGAGGGGGTGGGCGGCCCCAGCATTTT	CASSQDRGGGRPQHF
TRBV7-7	-	-	TRBJ2-1	TGTGCTAGCAGCTTAGTACCGGGACTGTCCTACAATGAGCAGTTCTTC	CASSLVPGLSYNEQFF
TRBV7-9	-	TRBD1	TRBJ1-1	TGTGCCAGCAGCTTAATCCGGACAGGGGCTGGAGGCACTGAAGCTTTCTTT	CASSLIRTGAGGTEAFF
TRBV24-1	-	TRBD1	TRBJ2-1	TGTGCCACCAGTGATTTTCAGGGGGCTGTATCTGAGCAGTTCTTC	CATSDFQGAVSEQFF
TRBV5-1	-	-	TRBJ2-7	TGCGCCAGCAGCCCGGGGTGGGTAGGCACCTACGAGCAGTACTTC	CASSPGWVGTYEQYF
TRBV7-8	-	-	TRBJ2-3	TGTGCCAGCAGTTTCCTCCAGGGTTCAGATACGCAGTATTTT	CASSFLQGSDTQYF
TRBV7-3	-	-	TRBJ1-1	TGTGCCAGCAGCAAAGATGGGCAGTCTAACACTGAAGCTTTCTTT	CASSKDGQSNTEAFF
TRBV5-1	-	-	TRBJ2-7	TGCGCCAGCAGCTCAGACCCAGACACCTACGAGCAGTACTTC	CASSSDPDTYEQYF
TRBV19	-	-	TRBJ2-7	TGTGCCAGTAGAAAACGGTCTCACTCCTACGAGCAGTACTTC	CASRKRSHSYEQYF
TRBV12-3/TRBV12-4	-	-	TRBJ2-1	TGTGCCAGCAGTCCGGGGATTATCCAGGGAGTCGGTGAGCAGTTCTTC	CASSPGIIQGVGEQFF
TRBV30	-	TRBD1	TRBJ2-5	TGTGCCTGGAGTGTACAGGGGAACCAAGAGACCCAGTACTTC	CAWSVQGNQETQYF
TRBV19	-	-	TRBJ2-5	TGTGCCAGTAGTAACCCCGGGACACCAGAAGAGACCCAGTACTTC	CASSNPGTPEETQYF
TRBV6-5	-	TRBD1	TRBJ1-2	TGTGCCAGCAGTGCAGAGGGGGCGTTGGCTGGCTACACCTTC	CASSAEGALAGYTF
TRBV29-1	-	TRBD1	TRBJ2-1	TGCAGCGCAGGGGGACGGGACTACAATGAGCAGTTCTTC	CSAGGRDYNEQFF
TRBV12-3/TRBV12-4	-	TRBD1	TRBJ2-5	TGTGCCAGCAGTCTTGGACAGGGGAGGACGGAGACCCAGTACTTC	CASSLGQGRTETQYF
TRBV4-3	once	-	TRBJ1-3	TGCGCCAGCAGCCCCCTAGGGGGGTCTGGAAACACCATATATTTT	CASSPLGGSGNTIYF
TRBV5-1	-	-	TRBJ2-5	TGCGCCAGCAGCTTTGGGTCCGGGCAAGAGACCCAGTACTTC	CASSFGSGQETQYF
TRBV28	-	TRBD1	TRBJ1-5	TGTGCCAGCGAGTTTAGGGACAGAAGCAATCAGCCCCAGCATTTT	CASEFRDRSNQPQHF
TRBV6-1	-	TRBD1	TRBJ1-4	TGTGCCAGCAGCCGGGACAGGGGCAAGCTCGAAAAACTGTTTTTT	CASSRDRGKLEKLFF
TRBV14	-	-	TRBJ1-6	TGTGCCAGCAGCCCTGAGAGGGTCCAGGGGACACCCCTCCACTTT	CASSPERVQGTPLHF
TRBV6-1	once	-	TRBJ1-5	TGTGCCAGCAGTGAAGTTAGGAAGCAGCCCCAGCATTTT	CASSEVRKQPQHF
TRBV12-3/TRBV12-4	-	TRBD1	TRBJ2-6	TGTGCCAGCAGCCTCGATACAGGGGCTGGGGCCAACGTCCTGACTTTC	CASSLDTGAGANVLTF
TRBV12-3/TRBV12-4	-	-	TRBJ1-1	TGTGCCAGCAGAGCCGACACAAACACTGAAGCTTTCTTT	CASRADTNTEAFF
TRBV20-1	-	-	TRBJ1-2	TGCAGTGCTACTAGCCGAGGCACAGTCAAATCCCAGGGCTACACCTTC	CSATSRGTVKSQGYTF
TRBV5-1	-	TRBD1	TRBJ2-5	TGCGCCAGCAGCTTTTCACAGGGGGCAGGGACCCAGTACTTC	CASSFSQGAGTQYF
TRBV19	once	-	TRBJ1-1	TGTGCCAGTAGTACGTTTTGGGGGGAAATCACTGAAGCTTTCTTT	CASSTFWGEITEAFF
TRBV30	-	TRBD1	TRBJ1-5	TGTGCCTGGAGTACGGCCAGGGGGCTTCGCGCGAGCAATCAGCCCCAGCATTTT	CAWSTARGLRASNQPQHF
TRBV5-1	-	-	TRBJ2-5	TGCGCCAGCAGCTCGCACCAAGAGACCCAGTACTTC	CASSSHQETQYF
TRBV4-3	-	TRBD2	TRBJ2-1	TGCGCCAGCAGGCCGAGAAGGACTAGCGGATACAATGAGCAGTTCTTC	CASRPRRTSGYNEQFF
TRBV29-1	-	TRBD2	TRBJ2-4	TGCAGCGTTGAAACAGCGGGAGGGCCAGTAGCCAAAAACATTCAGTACTTC	CSVETAGGPVAKNIQYF
TRBV18	-	TRBD2	TRBJ2-7	TGTGCCAGCTCACCGGTAGGCGGGGGGACCTACGAGCAGTACTTC	CASSPVGGGTYEQYF
TRBV20-1	few	-	TRBJ2-7	TGCAGTGCTCCGAGAAGTGGCGGGGGCCACGAGCAGTACTTC	CSAPRSGGGHEQYF
TRBV7-6	-	TRBD2	TRBJ2-6	TGTGCCAGCAGCCGGGGGGGTGCCTCTGGGGCCAACGTCCTGACTTTC	CASSRGGASGANVLTF
TRBV7-9	-	-	TRBJ2-2	TGTGCCAGGGGCACCGGGGAGCTGTTTTTT	CARGTGELFF
TRBV13	few	-	TRBJ2-7	TGTGCCAGCAGCCAACAGGGAAGGGACTACGAGCAGTACTTC	CASSQQGRDYEQYF
TRBV11-1	-	-	TRBJ2-5	TGTGCCAGCAGCCGGTTCCAATATCTCGGGGTCCGGGAGACCCAGTACTTC	CASSRFQYLGVRETQYF
TRBV6-5	-	-	TRBJ2-5	TGTGCCAGCAGGAGAGACAGAAACCCGCAAGAGACCCAGTACTTC	CASRRDRNPQETQYF